These T cell receptor beta chains were read from a single sample in a study of blood T cell repertoires in COVID-19. Clones were sequenced by immunoSEQ multiplex PCR, and TCRdb holds only the in-frame ones, with some missing. Of approximately 240,000 clones listed, roughly 80% are singletons. Source material: peripheral blood. These receptors originate from a woman aged 60-70 years with active or convalescent COVID-19. CDR3s include the opening cysteine and the closing phenylalanine or tryptophan. Each record gives: D gene, J gene, V gene, clone size, CDR3 DNA, CDR3 protein. The D gene is left open where the match is weak. Clone size is not always given. Where it is, it says once, few, many or a class for expanded clones.

D gene: -
J gene: TRBJ2-1
V gene: TRBV7-9
clone size: -
CDR3 DNA: TGTGCCAGCAGCTTAGCGGGGCACAATGAGCAGTTCTTC
CDR3 protein: CASSLAGHNEQFF

D gene: -
J gene: TRBJ1-1
V gene: TRBV6-5
clone size: -
CDR3 DNA: TGTGCCAGCAGTTACTCGGAGGGGACTGAAGCTTTCTTT
CDR3 protein: CASSYSEGTEAFF

D gene: -
J gene: TRBJ2-7
V gene: TRBV3-1/TRBV3-2
clone size: once
CDR3 DNA: TGTGCCAGCAGGGCCAGGGAATCTGGCGAGCAGTACTTC
CDR3 protein: CASRARESGEQYF

D gene: -
J gene: TRBJ1-3
V gene: TRBV4-1
clone size: -
CDR3 DNA: TGCGCCAGCAGCCAAGATAGATTACTACTCTCTGGAAACACCATATATTTT
CDR3 protein: CASSQDRLLLSGNTIYF

D gene: -
J gene: TRBJ1-5
V gene: TRBV19
clone size: -
CDR3 DNA: TGTGCCAGTAGTATTGGAGGGATCCCCCACTATCAGCCCCAGCATTTT
CDR3 protein: CASSIGGIPHYQPQHF

D gene: -
J gene: TRBJ2-5
V gene: TRBV7-2
clone size: -
CDR3 DNA: TGTGCCAGCAGCTTAGACGGTTTGTTGGAGACCCAGTACTTC
CDR3 protein: CASSLDGLLETQYF

D gene: TRBD1
J gene: TRBJ2-2
V gene: TRBV4-1
clone size: -
CDR3 DNA: TGCGCCAGCATGGAGGGAACAGGGGGGTTGGACACCGGGGAGCTGTTTTTT
CDR3 protein: CASMEGTGGLDTGELFF

D gene: TRBD2
J gene: TRBJ2-1
V gene: TRBV6-2/TRBV6-3
clone size: -
CDR3 DNA: TGTGCCAGCAGTTACTCGAAGGCTAGCGGGGGGCCCGAGCAGTTCTTC
CDR3 protein: CASSYSKASGGPEQFF

D gene: TRBD2
J gene: TRBJ2-7
V gene: TRBV3-1/TRBV3-2
clone size: -
CDR3 DNA: TGTGCCAGCAGCCAAGGGTACGGGGCGGGAGGGGATTACGAGCAGTACTTC
CDR3 protein: CASSQGYGAGGDYEQYF

D gene: -
J gene: TRBJ2-3
V gene: TRBV19
clone size: -
CDR3 DNA: TGTGCCAGTAGTATGGCGCGGACAGATACGCAGTATTTT
CDR3 protein: CASSMARTDTQYF

D gene: -
J gene: TRBJ1-5
V gene: TRBV7-2
clone size: -
CDR3 DNA: TGTGCCAGCAGCTTAGACAGGAATCAGCCCCAGCATTTT
CDR3 protein: CASSLDRNQPQHF

D gene: -
J gene: TRBJ1-2
V gene: TRBV18
clone size: -
CDR3 DNA: TGTGCCAGCTCACGGGGGCAAGGGGGCTACACCTTC
CDR3 protein: CASSRGQGGYTF

D gene: -
J gene: TRBJ1-2
V gene: TRBV6-5
clone size: -
CDR3 DNA: TGTGCCAGCAGTAAGGGGCTTGGCTACACCTTC
CDR3 protein: CASSKGLGYTF

D gene: -
J gene: TRBJ1-1
V gene: TRBV14
clone size: -
CDR3 DNA: TGTGCCAGCAGCCAAGGTCCAGCTGAAGCTTTCTTT
CDR3 protein: CASSQGPAEAFF

D gene: -
J gene: TRBJ2-5
V gene: TRBV28
clone size: few
CDR3 DNA: TGTGCCAGCAGTTTGGTAAACCGGCCAGGGGAGACCCAGTACTTC
CDR3 protein: CASSLVNRPGETQYF

D gene: TRBD1
J gene: TRBJ1-4
V gene: TRBV4-2
clone size: -
CDR3 DNA: TGTGCCAGCAGCCAAAGATTGACAGGGGGCACAACTAATGAAAAACTGTTTTTT
CDR3 protein: CASSQRLTGGTTNEKLFF

D gene: -
J gene: TRBJ2-5
V gene: TRBV18
clone size: -
CDR3 DNA: TGTGCCAGCTCACCTCTCGAGCAAGAGACCCAGTACTTC
CDR3 protein: CASSPLEQETQYF

D gene: -
J gene: TRBJ1-1
V gene: TRBV28
clone size: -
CDR3 DNA: TGTGCCAGCAGCCCCAGGGTTGGTGAAGCTTTCTTT
CDR3 protein: CASSPRVGEAFF

D gene: -
J gene: TRBJ2-6
V gene: TRBV19
clone size: -
CDR3 DNA: TGTGCCAGTAGTCGAGTAACAGGGAGCGGCTCTGGGGCCAACGTCCTGACTTTC
CDR3 protein: CASSRVTGSGSGANVLTF

D gene: TRBD1
J gene: TRBJ2-7
V gene: TRBV5-1
clone size: -
CDR3 DNA: TGCGCCAGCAGCCCGGGACAGGGGGCCTACTCCTACGAGCAGTACTTC
CDR3 protein: CASSPGQGAYSYEQYF

D gene: TRBD2
J gene: TRBJ2-3
V gene: TRBV3-1/TRBV3-2
clone size: -
CDR3 DNA: TGTGCCAGCAGTGACTACTCCGGGACTAGCGGGAGAGAGGGGAGCACAGATACGCAGTATTTT
CDR3 protein: CASSDYSGTSGREGSTDTQYF

D gene: TRBD1
J gene: TRBJ1-1
V gene: TRBV28
clone size: -
CDR3 DNA: TGTGCCAGCACCTACCTGGACAGGAGGGCTTTCTTT
CDR3 protein: CASTYLDRRAFF

D gene: TRBD1
J gene: TRBJ1-2
V gene: TRBV7-9
clone size: -
CDR3 DNA: TGTGCCAGCAGCTATAGTCGGACAGGGGGTGGCTACACCTTC
CDR3 protein: CASSYSRTGGGYTF

D gene: -
J gene: TRBJ1-5
V gene: TRBV4-1
clone size: -
CDR3 DNA: TGCGCCAGCAGCCAAGATTGGGCCAGTGTCAATCAGCCCCAGCATTTT
CDR3 protein: CASSQDWASVNQPQHF

D gene: TRBD2
J gene: TRBJ2-1
V gene: TRBV29-1
clone size: -
CDR3 DNA: TGCAGCGTTCGATCCCGGGAGGGCCGGAATGAGCAGTTCTTC
CDR3 protein: CSVRSREGRNEQFF

D gene: -
J gene: TRBJ1-3
V gene: TRBV2
clone size: few
CDR3 DNA: TGTGCCAGCAGTGCACCTCCCTCCGGGGGAGGAACTGGAAACACCATATATTTT
CDR3 protein: CASSAPPSGGGTGNTIYF

D gene: -
J gene: TRBJ1-2
V gene: TRBV5-1
clone size: -
CDR3 DNA: TGCGCCAGCAGCTTGGTGGCGGGACGCGATGGCTACACCTTC
CDR3 protein: CASSLVAGRDGYTF

D gene: TRBD1
J gene: TRBJ1-1
V gene: TRBV6-5
clone size: -
CDR3 DNA: TGTGCCAGCAGCGGACAGGGCTCGAACACTGAAGCTTTCTTT
CDR3 protein: CASSGQGSNTEAFF

D gene: -
J gene: TRBJ2-3
V gene: TRBV5-1
clone size: once
CDR3 DNA: TGCGCCAGCAGGAGTGTCGGGGAATCAGATACGCAGTATTTT
CDR3 protein: CASRSVGESDTQYF

D gene: TRBD1
J gene: TRBJ2-5
V gene: TRBV5-6
clone size: -
CDR3 DNA: TGTGCCAGCAGCTTGGGGACAGGGAGAGGGGAGACCCAGTACTTC
CDR3 protein: CASSLGTGRGETQYF

D gene: TRBD2
J gene: TRBJ2-1
V gene: TRBV28
clone size: -
CDR3 DNA: TGTGCCAGCAGCGCCTCGGGGGGGCGAGGAAATGAGCAGTTCTTC
CDR3 protein: CASSASGGRGNEQFF

D gene: -
J gene: TRBJ1-1
V gene: TRBV19
clone size: -
CDR3 DNA: TGTGCCAGTAGTATAGACGTCCTGAACACTGAAGCTTTCTTT
CDR3 protein: CASSIDVLNTEAFF

D gene: TRBD2
J gene: TRBJ2-1
V gene: TRBV10-1
clone size: -
CDR3 DNA: TGCGCCAGCAGTGAGAGCGGGGACTACAATGAGCAGTTCTTC
CDR3 protein: CASSESGDYNEQFF

D gene: -
J gene: TRBJ1-1
V gene: TRBV5-1
clone size: -
CDR3 DNA: TGCGCCAGCAGCGGAGGGACCAGCACTGAAGCTTTCTTT
CDR3 protein: CASSGGTSTEAFF

D gene: -
J gene: TRBJ2-7
V gene: TRBV15
clone size: -
CDR3 DNA: TGTGCCACCAGCAGAGATTACCAGGACTCCTACGAGCAGTACTTC
CDR3 protein: CATSRDYQDSYEQYF

D gene: -
J gene: TRBJ1-1
V gene: TRBV12-5
clone size: -
CDR3 DNA: TGTGCTAGTGGTACACCGACACTTAACACTGAAGCTTTCTTT
CDR3 protein: CASGTPTLNTEAFF

D gene: -
J gene: TRBJ1-4
V gene: TRBV11-3
clone size: -
CDR3 DNA: TGTGCCAGCAGTTCCCCTAATGTCGGGTCTGAAAAACTGTTTTTT
CDR3 protein: CASSSPNVGSEKLFF

D gene: TRBD2
J gene: TRBJ2-2
V gene: TRBV27
clone size: -
CDR3 DNA: TGTGCCAGCAGCCCGGGGACTAGCGGGGACTACGGCGGGGAGCTGTTTTTT
CDR3 protein: CASSPGTSGDYGGELFF

D gene: TRBD2
J gene: TRBJ2-1
V gene: TRBV7-9
clone size: -
CDR3 DNA: TGTGCCAGCAGCTTAGAACTAGCGGTCAATGAGCAGTTCTTC
CDR3 protein: CASSLELAVNEQFF

D gene: TRBD2
J gene: TRBJ2-1
V gene: TRBV9
clone size: -
CDR3 DNA: TGTGCCAGCAACCTAGCGGGAGTTGATGAGCAGTTCTTC
CDR3 protein: CASNLAGVDEQFF

D gene: TRBD1
J gene: TRBJ1-1
V gene: TRBV5-4
clone size: -
CDR3 DNA: TGTGCCAGCAGCTTAGGACAGGGATCCCCACAGGAGAGGTTCTTT
CDR3 protein: CASSLGQGSPQERFF

D gene: -
J gene: TRBJ2-7
V gene: TRBV19
clone size: once
CDR3 DNA: TGTGCCAGTAGTACAACCCGGGACTACGAGCAGTACTTC
CDR3 protein: CASSTTRDYEQYF

D gene: -
J gene: TRBJ2-1
V gene: TRBV20-1
clone size: -
CDR3 DNA: TGCAGTGCTCTTTGGAGGGATGAGCAGTTCTTC
CDR3 protein: CSALWRDEQFF

D gene: TRBD2
J gene: TRBJ2-3
V gene: TRBV5-1
clone size: -
CDR3 DNA: TGCGCCAGCAGCCCTACCCTAAGGACTAGCGGGACGAGATCTAGCACAGATACGCAGTATTTT
CDR3 protein: CASSPTLRTSGTRSSTDTQYF

D gene: TRBD1
J gene: TRBJ2-2
V gene: TRBV7-6
clone size: -
CDR3 DNA: TGTGCCAGCAGCTTAGGACAGGGAACGAACACCGGGGAGCTGTTTTTT
CDR3 protein: CASSLGQGTNTGELFF

D gene: TRBD1
J gene: TRBJ2-2
V gene: TRBV25-1
clone size: once
CDR3 DNA: TGTGCCAGCAGTGAGGTGGGACAGGGGAAAACCGGGGAGCTGTTTTTT
CDR3 protein: CASSEVGQGKTGELFF

D gene: -
J gene: TRBJ2-4
V gene: TRBV19
clone size: -
CDR3 DNA: TGTGCCAGTAGTCCACGACAGATCAACATTCAGTACTTC
CDR3 protein: CASSPRQINIQYF

D gene: -
J gene: TRBJ2-1
V gene: TRBV28
clone size: -
CDR3 DNA: TGTGCCAGCACAACCTCAGTCCTTGAGCAGTTCTTC
CDR3 protein: CASTTSVLEQFF